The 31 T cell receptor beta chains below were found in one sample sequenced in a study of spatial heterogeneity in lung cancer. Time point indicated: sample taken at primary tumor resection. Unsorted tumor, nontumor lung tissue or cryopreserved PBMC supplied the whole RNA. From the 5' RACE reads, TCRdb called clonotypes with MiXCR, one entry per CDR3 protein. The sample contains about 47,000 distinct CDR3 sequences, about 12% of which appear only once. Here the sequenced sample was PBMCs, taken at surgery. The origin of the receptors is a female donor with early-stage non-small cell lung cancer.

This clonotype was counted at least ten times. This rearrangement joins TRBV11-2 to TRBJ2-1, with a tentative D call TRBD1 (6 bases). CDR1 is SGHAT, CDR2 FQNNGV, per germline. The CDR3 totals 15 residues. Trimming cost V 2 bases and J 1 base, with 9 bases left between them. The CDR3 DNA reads TGTGCCAGCAGCTTAATCAGGGGATCCTACAATGAGCAGTTCTTC. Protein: CASSLIRGSYNEQFF. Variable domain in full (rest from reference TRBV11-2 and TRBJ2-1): EAGVAQSPRYKIIEKRQSVAFWCNPISGHATLYWYQQILGQGPKLLIQFQNNGVVDDSQLPKDRFSAERLKGVDSTLKIQPAKLEDSAVYLCASSLIRGSYNEQFFGPGTRLTVL.

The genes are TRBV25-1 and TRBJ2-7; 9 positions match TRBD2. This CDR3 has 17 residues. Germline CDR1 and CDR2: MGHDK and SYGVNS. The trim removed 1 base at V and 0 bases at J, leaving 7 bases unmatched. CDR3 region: CASSESPSGANSYEQYF. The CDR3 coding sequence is TGTGCCAGCAGTGAATCGCCTAGCGGGGCGAACTCCTACGAGCAGTACTTC.

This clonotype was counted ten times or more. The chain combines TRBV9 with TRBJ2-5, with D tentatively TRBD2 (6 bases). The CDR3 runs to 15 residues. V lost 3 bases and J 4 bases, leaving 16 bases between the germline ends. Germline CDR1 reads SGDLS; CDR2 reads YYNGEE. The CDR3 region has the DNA TGTGCCAGCAGCGCACGGAGCGGGTCGGGAGAGACCCAGTACTTC. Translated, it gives CASSARSGSGETQYF.

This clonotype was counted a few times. The CDR3, as DNA: TGTGCCAGCAGCCCCTTCGCGGGGCAGGAGACCCAGTACTTC. This sequence encodes CASSPFAGQETQYF. The chain uses TRBV7-9 and TRBJ2-5, with a weak D call TRBD2 (6 bases). The CDR3 sequence is 14 residues long. V was shortened by 5 bases and J by 5 bases, with 15 bases between the two germline ends. Germline V gives CDR1 SEHNR, CDR2 FQNEAQ (reference sequence).

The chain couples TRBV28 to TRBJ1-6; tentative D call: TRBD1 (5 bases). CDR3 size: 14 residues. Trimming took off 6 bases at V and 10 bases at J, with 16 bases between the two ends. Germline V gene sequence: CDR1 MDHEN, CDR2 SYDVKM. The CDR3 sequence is CASRSSGLGSPLHF. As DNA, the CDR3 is TGTGCCAGCAGGTCATCAGGGTTAGGCTCACCCCTCCACTTT.

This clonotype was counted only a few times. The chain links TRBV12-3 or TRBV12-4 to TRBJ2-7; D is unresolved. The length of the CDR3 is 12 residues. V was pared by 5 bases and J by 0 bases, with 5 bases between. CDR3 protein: CASSGASYEQYF. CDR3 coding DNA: TGTGCCAGCAGTGGAGCCTCCTACGAGCAGTACTTC.

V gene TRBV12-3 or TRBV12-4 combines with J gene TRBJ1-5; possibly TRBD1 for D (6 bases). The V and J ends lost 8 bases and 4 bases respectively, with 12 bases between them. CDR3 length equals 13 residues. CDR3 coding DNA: TGTGCCAGCGGCACAGGGTTTAATCAGCCCCAGCATTTT. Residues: CASGTGFNQPQHF.

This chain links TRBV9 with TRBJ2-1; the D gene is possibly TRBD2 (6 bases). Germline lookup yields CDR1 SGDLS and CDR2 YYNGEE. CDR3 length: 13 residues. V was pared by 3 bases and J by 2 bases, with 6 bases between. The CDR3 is CASSGLAYNEQFF. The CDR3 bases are TGTGCCAGCAGCGGACTAGCCTACAATGAGCAGTTCTTC.

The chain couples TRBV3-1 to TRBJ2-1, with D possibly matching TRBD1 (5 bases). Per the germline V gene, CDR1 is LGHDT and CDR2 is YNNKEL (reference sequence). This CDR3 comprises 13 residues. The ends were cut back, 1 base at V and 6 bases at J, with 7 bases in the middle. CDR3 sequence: CASSQAQGNEQFF. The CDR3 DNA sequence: TGTGCCAGCAGCCAAGCGCAGGGCAATGAGCAGTTCTTC.

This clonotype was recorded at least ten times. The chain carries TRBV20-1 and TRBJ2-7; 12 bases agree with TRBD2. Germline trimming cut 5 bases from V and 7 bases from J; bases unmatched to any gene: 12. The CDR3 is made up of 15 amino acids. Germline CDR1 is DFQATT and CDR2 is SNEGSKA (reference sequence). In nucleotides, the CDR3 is TGCAGTGCTCTTAAGACTAGCGGGGGAGTGGGAGAGCAGTACTTC. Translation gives CSALKTSGGVGEQYF.

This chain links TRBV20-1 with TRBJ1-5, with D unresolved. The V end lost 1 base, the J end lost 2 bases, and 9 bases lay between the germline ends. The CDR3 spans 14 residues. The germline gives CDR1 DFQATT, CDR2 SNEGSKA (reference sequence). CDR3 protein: CSARVGGGNQPQHF. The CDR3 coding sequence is TGCAGTGCTAGAGTGGGAGGCGGCAATCAGCCCCAGCATTTT.

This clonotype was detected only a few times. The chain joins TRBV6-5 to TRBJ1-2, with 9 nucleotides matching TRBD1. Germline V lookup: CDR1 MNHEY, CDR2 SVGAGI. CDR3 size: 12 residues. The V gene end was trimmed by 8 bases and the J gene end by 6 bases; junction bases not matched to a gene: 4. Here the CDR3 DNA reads TGTGCCAGCTGGACAGGGGTCGATGGCTACACCTTC. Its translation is CASWTGVDGYTF.

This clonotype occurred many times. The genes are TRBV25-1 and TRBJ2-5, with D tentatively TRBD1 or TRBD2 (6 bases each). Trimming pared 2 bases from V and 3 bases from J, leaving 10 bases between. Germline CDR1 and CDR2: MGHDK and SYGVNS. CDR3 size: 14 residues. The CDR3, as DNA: TGTGCCAGCAGTGAAAGGAGGGGGGAAGAGACCCAGTACTTC. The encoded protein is CASSERRGEETQYF.

CDR3 residues: CASSEMAASTDTQYF. Written as DNA, the CDR3 is TGTGCCAGCAGTGAGATGGCCGCCAGCACAGATACGCAGTATTTT. The chain has TRBV6-1 and TRBJ2-3; no clear D gene. The CDR3 length is 15 residues. The V end was cut by 3 bases, the J end by 0 bases, with 10 bases between. Looked up from germline, CDR1 is MNHNS and CDR2 is SASEGT.

Here the CDR3 reads CSTGRSGGDGEQFF. The CDR3 coding sequence is TGCAGCACGGGTAGGAGCGGGGGGGACGGTGAGCAGTTCTTC. The chain couples TRBV20-1 to TRBJ2-1; 10 nucleotides match TRBD2. Germline CDR1 and CDR2: DFQATT and SNEGSKA (reference sequence). CDR3 size: 14 residues.

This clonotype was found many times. This chain's CDR3 is CASSRTGGETEAFF. CDR3 sequence (DNA): TGTGCCAGCAGCCGGACAGGGGGAGAGACTGAAGCTTTCTTT. This chain connects TRBV5-6 to TRBJ1-1, with 10 positions matching TRBD1. The CDR3 contains 14 residues. The V segment lost 4 bases and the J segment 5 bases; nucleotides outside the gene matches: 5. The germline CDR1 and CDR2 sequences are SGHDT and YYEEEE.

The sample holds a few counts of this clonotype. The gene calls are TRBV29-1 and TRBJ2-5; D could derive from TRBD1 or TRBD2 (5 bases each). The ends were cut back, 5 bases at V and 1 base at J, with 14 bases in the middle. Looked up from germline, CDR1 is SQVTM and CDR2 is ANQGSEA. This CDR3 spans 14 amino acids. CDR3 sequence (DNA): TGCAGCGTTCCCTCCGGGGCTAGCCAAGAGACCCAGTACTTC. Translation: CSVPSGASQETQYF.

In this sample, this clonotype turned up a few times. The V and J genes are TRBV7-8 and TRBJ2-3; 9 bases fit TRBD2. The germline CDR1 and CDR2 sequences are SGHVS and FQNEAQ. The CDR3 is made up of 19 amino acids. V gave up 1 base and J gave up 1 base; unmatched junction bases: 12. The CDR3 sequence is CASSLGVGSGGWGTDTQYF. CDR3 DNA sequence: TGTGCCAGCAGCTTAGGGGTCGGTAGCGGGGGCTGGGGCACAGATACGCAGTATTTT.

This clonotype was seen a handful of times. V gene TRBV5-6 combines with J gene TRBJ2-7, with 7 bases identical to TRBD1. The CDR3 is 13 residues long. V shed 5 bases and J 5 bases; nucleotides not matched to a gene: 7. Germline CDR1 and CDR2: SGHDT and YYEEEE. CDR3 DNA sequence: TGTGCCAGCAGGCACGAGGGGGCAGACGAGCAGTACTTC. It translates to CASRHEGADEQYF.

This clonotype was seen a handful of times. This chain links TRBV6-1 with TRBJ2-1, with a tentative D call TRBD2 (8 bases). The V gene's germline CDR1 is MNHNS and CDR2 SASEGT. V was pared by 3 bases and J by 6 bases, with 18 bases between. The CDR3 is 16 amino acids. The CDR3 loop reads CASSERGDRNFNEQFF. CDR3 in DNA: TGTGCCAGCAGTGAGCGGGGGGACAGAAACTTCAATGAGCAGTTCTTC.

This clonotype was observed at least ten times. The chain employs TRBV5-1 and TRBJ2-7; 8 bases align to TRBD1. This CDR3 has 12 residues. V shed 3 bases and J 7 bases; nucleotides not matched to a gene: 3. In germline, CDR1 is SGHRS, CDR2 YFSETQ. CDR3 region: CASSSGQAEQYF. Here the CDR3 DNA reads TGCGCCAGCAGCTCGGGACAGGCAGAGCAGTACTTC.

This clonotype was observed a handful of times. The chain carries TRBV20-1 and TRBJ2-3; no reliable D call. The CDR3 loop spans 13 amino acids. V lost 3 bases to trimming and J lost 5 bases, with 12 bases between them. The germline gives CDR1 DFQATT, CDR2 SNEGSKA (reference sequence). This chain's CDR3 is CSARVSTGDTQYF. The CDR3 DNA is TGCAGTGCTAGGGTATCGACTGGAGATACGCAGTATTTT.

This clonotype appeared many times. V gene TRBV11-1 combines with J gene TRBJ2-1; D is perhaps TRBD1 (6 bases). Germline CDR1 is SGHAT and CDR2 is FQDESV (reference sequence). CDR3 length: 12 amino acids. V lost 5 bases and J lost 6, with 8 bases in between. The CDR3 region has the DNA TGTGCCAGCAGCCGACAGGTCAATGAGCAGTTCTTC. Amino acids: CASSRQVNEQFF. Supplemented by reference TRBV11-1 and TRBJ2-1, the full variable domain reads EAEVAQSPRYKITEKSQAVAFWCDPISGHATLYWYRQILGQGPELLVQFQDESVVDDSQLPKDRFSAERLKGVDSTLKIQPAELGDSAMYLCASSRQVNEQFFGPGTRLTVL.

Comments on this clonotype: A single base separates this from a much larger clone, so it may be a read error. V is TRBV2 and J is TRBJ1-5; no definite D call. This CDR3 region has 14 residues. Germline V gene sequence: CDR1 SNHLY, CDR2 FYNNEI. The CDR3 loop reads CASSGYLSNEPQHF. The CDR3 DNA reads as TGTGCCAGCAGTGGTTATCTTAGCAATGAGCCCCAGCATTTT.

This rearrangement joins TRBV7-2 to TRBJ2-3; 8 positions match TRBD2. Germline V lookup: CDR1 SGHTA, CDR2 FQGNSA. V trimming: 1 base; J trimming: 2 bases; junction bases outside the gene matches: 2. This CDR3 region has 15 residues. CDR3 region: CASSLVAGYTDTQYF. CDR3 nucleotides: TGTGCCAGCAGCTTAGTAGCGGGGTACACAGATACGCAGTATTTT. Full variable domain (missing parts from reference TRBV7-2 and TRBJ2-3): GAGVSQSPSNKVTEKGKDVELRCDPISGHTALYWYRQSLGQGLEFLIYFQGNSAPDKSGLPSDRFSAERTGGSVSTLTIQRTQQEDSAVYLCASSLVAGYTDTQYFGPGTRLTVL.

CDR3 loop: CASSPGQGGQAEAFF. The CDR3 DNA reads as TGTGCCAGCAGCCCTGGACAGGGTGGACAAGCTGAAGCTTTCTTT. The rearrangement uses TRBV7-9 and TRBJ1-1; 8 nucleotides agree with TRBD1. Germline assignment: CDR1 SEHNR and CDR2 FQNEAQ (reference sequence). V gave up 5 bases and J gave up 6 bases; unmatched junction bases: 11. This CDR3 contains 15 residues. Supplemented by reference TRBV7-9 and TRBJ1-1, the full variable domain reads DTGVSQNPRHKITKRGQNVTFRCDPISEHNRLYWYRQTLGQGPEFLTYFQNEAQLEKSRLLSDRFSAERPKGSFSTLEIQRTEQGDSAMYLCASSPGQGGQAEAFFGQGTRLTVV.

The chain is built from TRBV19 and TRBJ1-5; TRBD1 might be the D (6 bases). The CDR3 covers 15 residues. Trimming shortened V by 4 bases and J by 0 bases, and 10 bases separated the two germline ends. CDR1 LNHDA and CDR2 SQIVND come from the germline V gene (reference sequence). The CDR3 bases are TGTGCCAGTAGTAATGGACAGAATAGCAATCAGCCCCAGCATTTT. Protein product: CASSNGQNSNQPQHF.

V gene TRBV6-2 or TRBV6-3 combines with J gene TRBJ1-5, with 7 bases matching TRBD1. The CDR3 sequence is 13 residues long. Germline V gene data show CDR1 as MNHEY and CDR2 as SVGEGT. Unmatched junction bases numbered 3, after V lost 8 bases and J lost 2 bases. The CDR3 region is CASAGTGNQPQHF. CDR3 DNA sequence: TGTGCCAGCGCCGGGACAGGCAATCAGCCCCAGCATTTT.

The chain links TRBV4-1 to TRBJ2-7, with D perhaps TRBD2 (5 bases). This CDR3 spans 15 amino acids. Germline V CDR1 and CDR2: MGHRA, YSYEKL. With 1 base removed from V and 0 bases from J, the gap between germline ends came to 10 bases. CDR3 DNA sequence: TGCGCCAGCAGCCAAGTGGGAGACACCTCCTACGAGCAGTACTTC. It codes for CASSQVGDTSYEQYF.

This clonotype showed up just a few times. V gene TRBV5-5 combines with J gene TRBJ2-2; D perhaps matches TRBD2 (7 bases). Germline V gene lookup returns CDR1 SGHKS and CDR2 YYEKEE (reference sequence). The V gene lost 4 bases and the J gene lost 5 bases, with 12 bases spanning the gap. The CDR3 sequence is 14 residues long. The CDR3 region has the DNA TGTGCCAGCAGCCCCGGGGGGCGAACCGGGGAGCTGTTTTTT. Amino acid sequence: CASSPGGRTGELFF.

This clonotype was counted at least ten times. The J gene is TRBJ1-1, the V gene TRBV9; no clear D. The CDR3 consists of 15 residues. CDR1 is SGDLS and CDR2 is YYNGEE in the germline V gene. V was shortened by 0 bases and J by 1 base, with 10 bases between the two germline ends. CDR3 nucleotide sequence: TGTGCCAGCAGCGTAGTGGCAAGCCAGAACACTGAAGCTTTCTTT. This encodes CASSVVASQNTEAFF.